The source of this TCR beta chain is a study of shared clonotypes between healthy human individuals. For the study at large: Three CD4 naive, three CD4 memory, two CD8 naive and one CD8 memory plate were used per donor.

Method: immunoSEQ multiplex PCR; TCRdb's copy keeps in-frame clones and lacks some. This table holds around 2.5 million clones, approximately 93% found once. As regards this clone: Its antigen is not identified.

CD4+ cells underwent separation, giving CD45RA+ naive and CD45RA-negative memory subsets. Study-wide results and caveats: Rarefaction showed sorted-subset sequencing was incomplete despite large depth. Estimated richness values were generally larger in naive subsets than in memory subsets.

Trimming cost V 7 bases and J 0 bases, with 13 bases left between them. This CDR3 comprises 14 residues. The V gene's germline CDR1 is SEHNR and CDR2 FQNEAQ (reference sequence). This chain uses TRBV7-9 with TRBJ2-7; D is ambiguous. Sequenced sample: naive CD4+ T cells from PBMCs. Subset meaning: CD45RA+ positively selected. The clonotype originates from a man aged 18 to 30 in good health. Some clones in this sample may be carry-over from other donors' samples. This CDR3 is CASTQGHTSYEQYF. DNA of the CDR3: TGTGCCAGCACCCAAGGCCACACCTCCTACGAGCAGTACTTC.